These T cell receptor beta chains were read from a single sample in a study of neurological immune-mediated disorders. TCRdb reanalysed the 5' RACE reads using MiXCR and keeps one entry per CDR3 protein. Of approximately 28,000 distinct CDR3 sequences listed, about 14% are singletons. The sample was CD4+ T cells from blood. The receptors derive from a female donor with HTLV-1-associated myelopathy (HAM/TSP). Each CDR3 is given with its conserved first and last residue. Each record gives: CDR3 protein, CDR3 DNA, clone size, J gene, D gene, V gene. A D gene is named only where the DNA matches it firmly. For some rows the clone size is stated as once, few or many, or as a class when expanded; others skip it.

CDR3: CASSVGTGTGGGQETQYF
DNA: TGTGCCAGCAGCGTAGGGACCGGGACAGGGGGCGGCCAAGAGACCCAGTACTTC
size: medium-sized
J: TRBJ2-5
D: TRBD1
V: TRBV9

CDR3: CASSQGGGADTQYF
DNA: TGTGCCAGCAGCCAAGGGGGGGGGGCCGATACGCAGTATTTT
size: .
J: TRBJ2-3
D: .
V: TRBV7-6

CDR3: CASSLQGAGTGELFF
DNA: TGCGCCAGCAGCTTGCAGGGCGCCGGCACCGGGGAGCTGTTTTTT
size: many
J: TRBJ2-2
D: .
V: TRBV5-1

CDR3: CSAPAGRYYEQYF
DNA: TGCAGTGCTCCAGCGGGCAGATACTACGAGCAGTACTTC
size: .
J: TRBJ2-7
D: .
V: TRBV20-1

CDR3: CASSGGVGNTIYF
DNA: TGTGCCAGCAGTGGAGGGGTGGGAAACACCATATATTTT
size: many
J: TRBJ1-3
D: .
V: TRBV7-2

CDR3: CASSPRTSGGAHEQYF
DNA: TGTGCCAGCAGCCCCCGGACTAGCGGGGGGGCGCACGAGCAGTACTTC
size: many
J: TRBJ2-7
D: TRBD2
V: TRBV5-4

CDR3: CASSPSRETQYF
DNA: TGTGCCAGCAGTCCTAGCCGCGAGACCCAGTACTTC
size: many
J: TRBJ2-5
D: .
V: TRBV12-3/TRBV12-4

CDR3: CAIRSSESSYNEQFF
DNA: TGTGCCATCAGGAGTTCCGAGAGCTCCTACAATGAGCAGTTCTTC
size: many
J: TRBJ2-1
D: .
V: TRBV27

CDR3: CATSRTPQETQYF
DNA: TGTGCCACCAGCAGGACACCTCAAGAGACCCAGTACTTC
size: many
J: TRBJ2-5
D: .
V: TRBV15

CDR3: CASSLAGGLGTQYF
DNA: TGTGCCAGCAGCCTAGCGGGGGGGCTAGGGACCCAGTACTTC
size: many
J: TRBJ2-5
D: TRBD2
V: TRBV12-3/TRBV12-4

CDR3: CASSLGLEDTGELFF
DNA: TGTGCCAGCAGCTTGGGACTAGAGGACACCGGGGAGCTGTTTTTT
size: few
J: TRBJ2-2
D: TRBD2
V: TRBV7-3

CDR3: CASNLLAGPYNEQFF
DNA: TGTGCCAGCAACCTACTAGCGGGGCCTTACAATGAGCAGTTCTTC
size: many
J: TRBJ2-1
D: TRBD2
V: TRBV3-1

CDR3: CASSYSSGQETQYF
DNA: TGTGCCAGCAGTTACTCGAGCGGACAAGAGACCCAGTACTTC
size: many
J: TRBJ2-5
D: .
V: TRBV6-2/TRBV6-3

CDR3: CSASRTSHNNEQFF
DNA: TGCAGTGCTAGCCGGACTAGTCACAACAATGAGCAGTTCTTC
size: many
J: TRBJ2-1
D: TRBD2
V: TRBV20-1

CDR3: CASSWVDYEQYF
DNA: TGTGCCAGCAGTTGGGTAGACTACGAGCAGTACTTC
size: many
J: TRBJ2-7
D: .
V: TRBV7-2

CDR3: CASSLSGAGGQETQYF
DNA: TGTGCCAGCAGTTTATCCGGCGCGGGGGGGCAAGAGACCCAGTACTTC
size: many
J: TRBJ2-5
D: TRBD2
V: TRBV27

CDR3: CASSRDGSTGELFF
DNA: TGCGCCAGCAGCCGGGACGGATCCACCGGGGAGCTGTTTTTT
size: many
J: TRBJ2-2
D: .
V: TRBV5-1

CDR3: CASSLAGDTRREQYF
DNA: TGCGCCAGCAGCTTGGCCGGAGACACCCGGCGGGAGCAGTACTTC
size: many
J: TRBJ2-7
D: .
V: TRBV5-1

CDR3: CASSQLGGGSYEQYF
DNA: TGTGCCAGCAGCCAATTGGGAGGAGGATCCTACGAGCAGTACTTC
size: few
J: TRBJ2-7
D: .
V: TRBV7-8

CDR3: CASSLKGGTEAFF
DNA: TGCGCCAGCAGCTTAAAAGGGGGCACTGAAGCTTTCTTT
size: large
J: TRBJ1-1
D: .
V: TRBV5-1

CDR3: CASSQAGSVRHYEQYF
DNA: TGCGCCAGCAGCCAAGCGGGGTCAGTCCGACATTACGAGCAGTACTTC
size: many
J: TRBJ2-7
D: .
V: TRBV4-1

CDR3: CASGSSSYEQYF
DNA: TGTGCCAGCGGGTCGAGCTCCTACGAGCAGTACTTC
size: many
J: TRBJ2-7
D: .
V: TRBV7-9

CDR3: CATSDFSREGNAGELFF
DNA: TGTGCCACCAGTGATTTCTCCCGGGAGGGGAATGCAGGGGAGCTGTTTTTT
size: many
J: TRBJ2-2
D: TRBD2
V: TRBV24-1

CDR3: CSARDSFLGTAQFF
DNA: TGCAGTGCTAGAGATTCTTTTTTGGGGACAGCCCAGTTCTTC
size: many
J: TRBJ2-1
D: TRBD1
V: TRBV20-1

CDR3: CASSTGQASEAFF
DNA: TGCGCCAGCAGCACCGGACAGGCTTCTGAAGCTTTCTTT
size: once
J: TRBJ1-1
D: TRBD1
V: TRBV5-1

CDR3: CASSLVFGIAGNTIYF
DNA: TGTGCCAGCAGCTTAGTGTTCGGGATCGCTGGAAACACCATATATTTT
size: many
J: TRBJ1-3
D: .
V: TRBV7-2

CDR3: CASSLTGQTEAFF
DNA: TGTGCCAGCAGCTTAACGGGCCAGACTGAAGCTTTCTTT
size: .
J: TRBJ1-1
D: .
V: TRBV7-3

CDR3: CASSTSGIDAGELFF
DNA: TGCGCCAGCAGCACAAGCGGGATAGATGCCGGGGAGCTGTTTTTT
size: many
J: TRBJ2-2
D: TRBD2
V: TRBV5-1

CDR3: CSASPGNTGELFF
DNA: TGCAGTGCTAGTCCTGGGAACACCGGGGAGCTGTTTTTT
size: many
J: TRBJ2-2
D: .
V: TRBV20-1

CDR3: CASSPLLNTEAFF
DNA: TGTGCCAGCTCACCGCTGCTGAACACTGAAGCTTTCTTT
size: many
J: TRBJ1-1
D: .
V: TRBV18

CDR3: CASGGDTQYF
DNA: TGTGCCAGCGGGGGAGATACGCAGTATTTT
size: many
J: TRBJ2-3
D: .
V: TRBV7-2

CDR3: CASSYETPHTDTQYF
DNA: TGTGCCAGCAGTTACGAGACACCCCACACAGATACGCAGTATTTT
size: few
J: TRBJ2-3
D: .
V: TRBV6-5

CDR3: CASSLETRSTDTQYF
DNA: TGTGCCAGCAGCTTAGAGACCCGTAGCACAGATACGCAGTATTTT
size: many
J: TRBJ2-3
D: .
V: TRBV7-2

CDR3: CASSRQGSGNYEQYF
DNA: TGCGCCAGCAGCCGACAAGGGAGCGGGAACTACGAGCAGTACTTC
size: many
J: TRBJ2-7
D: TRBD2
V: TRBV5-1

CDR3: CASSPGHNYEQYF
DNA: TGTGCCAGCAGCCCGGGACATAACTACGAGCAGTACTTC
size: medium-sized
J: TRBJ2-7
D: .
V: TRBV7-9

CDR3: CASSLGSQAAEKLFF
DNA: TGCGCCAGCAGCTTGGGATCGCAGGCGGCTGAAAAACTGTTTTTT
size: many
J: TRBJ1-4
D: .
V: TRBV5-1

CDR3: CASSGQAQETQYF
DNA: TGTGCCAGCTCGGGACAGGCTCAAGAGACCCAGTACTTC
size: many
J: TRBJ2-5
D: TRBD1
V: TRBV11-1

CDR3: CASRDFNYGYTF
DNA: TGCGCCAGCAGAGACTTCAACTATGGCTACACCTTC
size: many
J: TRBJ1-2
D: .
V: TRBV5-1

CDR3: CASRTVGNTEAFF
DNA: TGCGCCAGCAGGACAGTGGGGAACACTGAAGCTTTCTTT
size: .
J: TRBJ1-1
D: .
V: TRBV5-1

CDR3: CASSNHAGTDSNQPQHF
DNA: TGTGCCAGCAGTAACCATGCCGGGACAGATAGCAATCAGCCCCAGCATTTT
size: many
J: TRBJ1-5
D: TRBD1
V: TRBV6-5

CDR3: CSAEGGSEAFF
DNA: TGCAGCGCTGAGGGAGGGTCTGAAGCTTTCTTT
size: .
J: TRBJ1-1
D: .
V: TRBV29-1

CDR3: CASSPWGTGNQPQHF
DNA: TGTGCCAGCAGCCCCTGGGGAACCGGCAATCAGCCCCAGCATTTT
size: medium-sized
J: TRBJ1-5
D: .
V: TRBV12-3/TRBV12-4

CDR3: CASSQDGARDEQYF
DNA: TGTGCCAGCAGCCAAGATGGTGCGAGAGACGAGCAGTACTTC
size: many
J: TRBJ2-7
D: .
V: TRBV3-1

CDR3: CASSPVHYNEQFF
DNA: TGTGCCAGCAGCCCAGTACATTACAATGAGCAGTTCTTC
size: many
J: TRBJ2-1
D: .
V: TRBV7-2

CDR3: CASSPGLVQETQYF
DNA: TGCGCCAGCAGCCCTGGACTAGTTCAAGAGACCCAGTACTTC
size: many
J: TRBJ2-5
D: TRBD2
V: TRBV5-1

CDR3: CASSLGSGGTSYEQYF
DNA: TGTGCCAGCAGCTTAGGGTCCGGGGGGACCTCCTACGAGCAGTACTTC
size: many
J: TRBJ2-7
D: TRBD2
V: TRBV7-2

CDR3: CASSLAASLGENTIYF
DNA: TGTGCCAGCAGCTTAGCAGCCTCACTGGGGGAAAACACCATATATTTT
size: many
J: TRBJ1-3
D: .
V: TRBV7-2

CDR3: CASKGSPSGDRVF
DNA: TGTGCCAGCAAGGGCTCCCCGAGCGGGGACCGGGTATTC
size: many
J: TRBJ2-5
D: TRBD2
V: TRBV7-8

CDR3: CASSITGVAEAFF
DNA: TGTGCCAGCAGCATAACAGGAGTTGCTGAAGCTTTCTTT
size: many
J: TRBJ1-1
D: .
V: TRBV3-1

CDR3: CSARGVDTQYF
DNA: TGCAGTGCTAGAGGGGTGGATACGCAGTATTTT
size: .
J: TRBJ2-3
D: .
V: TRBV20-1

CDR3: CASSQDAVRAYGYTF
DNA: TGTGCCAGCAGCCAAGATGCGGTTAGGGCCTATGGCTACACCTTC
size: medium-sized
J: TRBJ1-2
D: .
V: TRBV14

CDR3: CSARRGGGSTDTQYF
DNA: TGCAGTGCTAGAAGGGGCGGGGGAAGCACAGATACGCAGTATTTT
size: many
J: TRBJ2-3
D: TRBD2
V: TRBV20-1

CDR3: CASSASGRAGEQFF
DNA: TGTGCCAGCAGCGCTAGCGGGAGGGCCGGGGAGCAGTTCTTC
size: many
J: TRBJ2-1
D: TRBD2
V: TRBV5-4

CDR3: CASSPSGGETQYF
DNA: TGTGCCAGCAGCCCCTCAGGGGGGGAGACCCAGTACTTC
size: many
J: TRBJ2-5
D: .
V: TRBV11-3

CDR3: CSASKETQYF
DNA: TGCAGTGCTAGTAAAGAGACCCAGTACTTC
size: many
J: TRBJ2-5
D: .
V: TRBV20-1

CDR3: CASSLCERGNYNEQFF
DNA: TGTGCCAGCAGCCTCTGCGAGCGGGGGAACTACAATGAGCAGTTCTTC
size: many
J: TRBJ2-1
D: TRBD2
V: TRBV5-5

CDR3: CASSLSTGSGELFF
DNA: TGTGCCAGCAGCTTATCTACGGGTTCGGGGGAGCTGTTTTTT
size: many
J: TRBJ2-2
D: .
V: TRBV7-2